This entry lists 27 T cell receptor beta chains sequenced from one sample in a study of blood T cell repertoires in COVID-19. The table came from immunoSEQ multiplex PCR; TCRdb's copy has only in-frame clones and leaves some out. The repertoire holds over 200,000 clones, with 65% to 90% as singletons. Source material: peripheral blood. The source of these receptors is a human donor in a cohort sampled during active COVID-19.

This clone was counted once. The chain recombines TRBV6-2 or TRBV6-3 with TRBJ1-5; 8 bases agree with TRBD1. The CDR3 totals 14 residues. Looked up from germline, CDR1 is MNHEY and CDR2 is SVGEGT. Trimming removed 5 bases from V and 2 bases from J; junction bases left unmatched: 2. CDR3 nucleotides: TGTGCCAGCAGTCCGACAGGGGGCAATCAGCCCCAGCATTTT. It encodes CASSPTGGNQPQHF.

The chain links TRBV28 to TRBJ1-2; TRBD1 matches at 9 bases. J gave up 7 bases and V 3 bases, and 6 bases lay outside the gene matches. CDR3 size: 14 residues. Germline lookup yields CDR1 MDHEN and CDR2 SYDVKM. In nucleotides, the CDR3 is TGTGCCAGCAGTTTTAGGGACAGGGCTTCTGGCTACACCTTC. Residues: CASSFRDRASGYTF.

This clone turned up a few times. V is TRBV7-9 and J is TRBJ2-1; the match to TRBD2 covers 7 bases. The CDR3 spans 14 residues. J was trimmed by 12 bases and V by 1 base; bases with no gene match: 9. Germline CDR1 and CDR2: SEHNR and FQNEAQ (reference sequence). CDR3 nucleotide sequence: TGTGCCAGCAGCTTAGAGGGACTACCTCAATCGCAGTTCTTC. Amino acid sequence: CASSLEGLPQSQFF.

This clone showed up just a few times. The V call is TRBV6-2 or TRBV6-3, the J call TRBJ2-1; TRBD1 aligns across 7 bases. The CDR3 consists of 16 residues. With V trimmed by 5 bases and J by 6 bases, 13 bases remained unmatched. Germline V gene sequence: CDR1 MNHEY, CDR2 SVGEGT. For the CDR3, the DNA is TGTGCCAGCAGTCCCCATCCGACAGGGATCTCCAATGAGCAGTTCTTC. As protein: CASSPHPTGISNEQFF.

This sequence joins TRBV15 and TRBJ2-1, with 8 bases lining up with TRBD2. This CDR3 spans 13 amino acids. The V segment lost 1 base and the J segment 10 bases; nucleotides outside the gene matches: 3. Germline assignment: CDR1 LNHNV and CDR2 YYDKDF (reference sequence). This CDR3 reads CATSRGTSWEQFF. CDR3 nucleotide sequence: TGTGCCACCAGCAGAGGGACTAGCTGGGAGCAGTTCTTC.

This clone was counted a few times. This chain connects TRBV28 to TRBJ2-1; TRBD2 matches at 9 bases. V lost 3 bases and J lost 3; bases outside the gene matches: 9. Germline V lookup: CDR1 MDHEN, CDR2 SYDVKM. The CDR3 contains 17 residues. The CDR3, as DNA: TGTGCCAGCAGTTTTCCCTCTAGACTAGCGGACTACAATGAGCAGTTCTTC. Translated, it gives CASSFPSRLADYNEQFF.

CDR3 in DNA: TGTGCCAGCAGTTACATCGGGACTAGCAGCAGCGCTAGCACAGATACGCAGTATTTT. Amino acids: CASSYIGTSSSASTDTQYF. The chain links TRBV6-2 or TRBV6-3 to TRBJ2-3; 9 nucleotides agree with TRBD2. This CDR3 is built from 19 residues. Germline V gives CDR1 MNHEY, CDR2 SVGEGT. J was trimmed by 0 bases and V by 2 bases; bases with no gene match: 12.

This clone was observed a few times. This sequence joins TRBV7-3 and TRBJ1-2; D is unclear. V was clipped by 1 base and J by 4 bases, with 10 bases between them. CDR1 is SGHTA, CDR2 FQGTGA, per germline. This CDR3 has 14 amino acids. The CDR3 DNA follows: TGTGCCAGCAGCTTAAACAGAACTCCCTATGGCTACACCTTC. Translation gives CASSLNRTPYGYTF.

The genes are TRBV19 and TRBJ2-1; 10 bases agree with TRBD2. Losses at the gene ends were 7 bases for V and 3 bases for J; bases not matched to a gene: 12. Germline V CDR1 and CDR2: LNHDA, SQIVND (reference sequence). The CDR3 loop spans 17 amino acids. DNA for the CDR3: TGTGCCAGTACCCGAGGAAGCGGGAGGGCCATCTACAATGAGCAGTTCTTC. It encodes CASTRGSGRAIYNEQFF.

The chain recombines TRBV11-2 with TRBJ2-1; TRBD2 matches at 9 bases. The CDR3 is 15 amino acids. Looked up from germline, CDR1 is SGHAT and CDR2 is FQNNGV. V lost 4 bases and J lost 4; bases outside the gene matches: 5. The CDR3 nucleotides are TGTGCCAGCAGCTCCCTAAGCGGGAGGTACAATGAGCAGTTCTTC. The encoded protein is CASSSLSGRYNEQFF. Filled out from reference TRBV11-2 and TRBJ2-1, the complete variable domain reads EAGVAQSPRYKIIEKRQSVAFWCNPISGHATLYWYQQILGQGPKLLIQFQNNGVVDDSQLPKDRFSAERLKGVDSTLKIQPAKLEDSAVYLCASSSLSGRYNEQFFGPGTRLTVL.

This clone appeared a single time. The CDR3 DNA sequence: TGTGCCACCGGGACTACTGATAACACCGGGGAGCTGTTTTTT. This codes for CATGTTDNTGELFF. V is TRBV24-1 and J is TRBJ2-2; 7 bases are a match to TRBD2. Germline V gene data show CDR1 as KGHDR and CDR2 as SFDVKD. The CDR3 runs to 14 residues. V lost 9 bases to trimming and J lost 2 bases; unmatched junction nucleotides: 5.

The chain carries TRBV10-3 and TRBJ1-1; D gene uncertain. Deletions cut 4 bases from V and 0 bases from J, with 6 bases between. Per germline, CDR1 ENHRY and CDR2 SYGVKD. CDR3 size: 13 residues. The CDR3, as DNA: TGTGCCATCAGTGGCGCAATGAACACTGAAGCTTTCTTT. Translated, it gives CAISGAMNTEAFF.

The V call is TRBV11-2, the J call TRBJ2-3; 7 positions agree with TRBD2. The CDR3 runs 18 residues. Germline-derived CDR1 and CDR2 are SGHAT and FQNNGV. V shed 0 bases, J shed 2 bases, and the junction held 11 bases outside the gene matches. CDR3 sequence reads: CASSLDQGLDYYTDTQYF. In DNA, the CDR3 is TGTGCCAGCAGCTTAGATCAAGGACTAGACTATTACACAGATACGCAGTATTTT. Full variable domain (rest looked up from reference TRBV11-2 and TRBJ2-3): EAGVAQSPRYKIIEKRQSVAFWCNPISGHATLYWYQQILGQGPKLLIQFQNNGVVDDSQLPKDRFSAERLKGVDSTLKIQPAKLEDSAVYLCASSLDQGLDYYTDTQYFGPGTRLTVL.

The chain employs TRBV2 and TRBJ1-1; possibly TRBD1 for D (5 bases). Germline V gives CDR1 SNHLY, CDR2 FYNNEI. The CDR3 length is 14 residues. The ends were cut back, 5 bases at V and 5 bases at J, with 15 bases in the middle. The CDR3 bases are TGTGCCAGCAGTTACGGCCTGCGGGGGACTGAAGCTTTCTTT. This translates into CASSYGLRGTEAFF.

The chain is built from TRBV7-2 and TRBJ1-2; 7 bases match TRBD1. Germline V CDR1 and CDR2: SGHTA, FQGNSA. J lost 4 bases, V lost 5 bases, and 4 bases had no gene match. This CDR3 comprises 13 residues. CDR3 bases: TGTGCCAGCAGCCTAGGGGGCATCTATGGCTACACCTTC. Its translation: CASSLGGIYGYTF.

V gene TRBV9 combines with J gene TRBJ2-1, with D perhaps matching TRBD2 (6 bases). Germline V gene lookup returns CDR1 SGDLS and CDR2 YYNGEE. CDR3 length: 15 residues. Trimming removed 0 bases from V and 6 bases from J, with 13 bases in between. DNA of the CDR3: TGTGCCAGCAGCGTAGAGGTTAGCGGCTTCAATGAGCAGTTCTTC. Residues: CASSVEVSGFNEQFF. The full variable domain, in which reference TRBV9 and TRBJ2-1 provide the parts outside the CDR3, is DSGVTQTPKHLITATGQRVTLRCSPRSGDLSVYWYQQSLDQGLQFLIQYYNGEERAKGNILERFSAQQFPDLHSELNLSSLELGDSALYFCASSVEVSGFNEQFFGPGTRLTVL.

V and J are TRBV6-2 or TRBV6-3 and TRBJ2-3; 13 bases map to TRBD2. The CDR3 has 18 residues. The V gene's germline CDR1 is MNHEY and CDR2 SVGEGT. The V gene end was trimmed by 5 bases and the J gene end by 5 bases; junction bases not matched to a gene: 13. The CDR3 region has the DNA TGTGCCAGCAGTCTCTCTCCCACTAGCGGGAGGGCCGGAGATACGCAGTATTTT. This encodes CASSLSPTSGRAGDTQYF.

The V gene is TRBV10-3, the J gene TRBJ1-5; possible D gene TRBD1, 5 bases. Germline V lookup: CDR1 ENHRY, CDR2 SYGVKD. The germline V and J ends were trimmed by 5 bases and 0 bases, with 5 bases remaining between them. The CDR3 has 13 residues. For the CDR3, the DNA is TGTGCCATCAGTCAGGGTAGCAATCAGCCCCAGCATTTT. The encoded protein is CAISQGSNQPQHF.

The gene calls are TRBV28 and TRBJ2-5; 7 bases fit TRBD2. Germline V gene lookup returns CDR1 MDHEN and CDR2 SYDVKM. J gave up 5 bases and V 3 bases, and 6 bases lay outside the gene matches. The CDR3 loop spans 14 amino acids. The CDR3 sequence is CASSLGGRQETQYF. CDR3 bases: TGTGCCAGCAGTTTGGGGGGGAGGCAGGAGACCCAGTACTTC.

The J gene is TRBJ2-7, the V gene TRBV27, with 8 nucleotides matching TRBD2. Germline V gene data show CDR1 as MNHEY and CDR2 as SMNVEV (reference sequence). With V trimmed by 5 bases and J by 2 bases, 11 bases remained unmatched. This CDR3 contains 16 residues. The CDR3 protein is CASSPSGGTSPYEQYF. The CDR3 DNA reads TGTGCCAGCAGTCCTTCGGGCGGGACTAGTCCCTACGAGCAGTACTTC.

V is TRBV5-1 and J is TRBJ2-7, with 12 bases that match TRBD1. Germline loops: CDR1 SGHRS, CDR2 YFSETQ. CDR3 length: 15 amino acids. With V trimmed by 4 bases and J by 6 bases, 8 bases remained unmatched. This CDR3 reads CASSLLGTGGVEQYF. CDR3 bases: TGCGCCAGCAGCCTGCTAGGGACAGGGGGCGTCGAGCAGTACTTC.

V usage is TRBV10-3 and J usage is TRBJ2-5, with D possibly TRBD1 on 5 matching bases. Trimming took off 6 bases at V and 3 bases at J, with 11 bases between the two ends. This CDR3 comprises 13 residues. Germline loops: CDR1 ENHRY, CDR2 SYGVKD. CDR3 protein: CAIRTELEETQYF. DNA of the CDR3: TGTGCCATCAGGACAGAATTGGAAGAGACCCAGTACTTC.

This clone was detected only once. V usage is TRBV6-1 and J usage is TRBJ1-2; D remains unclear. Germline CDR1 reads MNHNS; CDR2 reads SASEGT. The V gene lost 2 bases and the J gene lost 5 bases, with 12 bases spanning the gap. There are 14 residues in the CDR3. The CDR3: CASSELVQNYGYTF. The CDR3 DNA reads TGTGCCAGCAGTGAATTAGTACAGAATTATGGCTACACCTTC.

V gene TRBV2 combines with J gene TRBJ2-5; D unresolved. This CDR3 comprises 11 residues. V shed 7 bases and J shed 5 bases, with 8 bases lying between them. Germline assignment: CDR1 SNHLY and CDR2 FYNNEI. The CDR3 spells CASTSEETQYF. For the CDR3, the DNA is TGTGCCAGCACATCCGAGGAGACCCAGTACTTC.

J is TRBJ2-3 and V is TRBV5-1, with D possibly matching TRBD2 (7 bases). Per germline, CDR1 SGHRS and CDR2 YFSETQ. V lost 2 bases, J lost 4 bases, and 14 bases lay in between. The CDR3 has 15 amino acids. The CDR3 here is CASSFGGGSADTQYF. The CDR3 coding sequence is TGCGCCAGCAGCTTCGGGGGCGGGAGTGCAGATACGCAGTATTTT.

This clone was picked up a small number of times. The chain recombines TRBV28 with TRBJ1-1; 7 bases line up with TRBD1. Germline-derived CDR1 and CDR2 are MDHEN and SYDVKM. The CDR3 runs to 15 residues. V lost 8 bases, J lost 1 base, and 10 bases stayed unmatched. CDR3 region: CASWESGQANTEAFF. For the CDR3, the DNA is TGTGCCAGCTGGGAGAGCGGACAGGCGAACACTGAAGCTTTCTTT. Full variable domain (outside the CDR3, taken from reference TRBV28 and TRBJ1-1): DVKVTQSSRYLVKRTGEKVFLECVQDMDHENMFWYRQDPGLGLRLIYFSYDVKMKEKGDIPEGYSVSREKKERFSLILESASTNQTSMYLCASWESGQANTEAFFGQGTRLTVV.

The rearrangement links TRBV9 to TRBJ2-3; 11 nucleotides match TRBD2. The CDR3 extends over 16 amino acids. Germline V gene lookup returns CDR1 SGDLS and CDR2 YYNGEE. Germline trimming cut 1 base from V and 5 bases from J; bases unmatched to any gene: 6. This CDR3 reads CASSVQLAGAGDTQYF. The CDR3 bases are TGTGCCAGCAGCGTACAACTAGCGGGAGCGGGAGATACGCAGTATTTT.